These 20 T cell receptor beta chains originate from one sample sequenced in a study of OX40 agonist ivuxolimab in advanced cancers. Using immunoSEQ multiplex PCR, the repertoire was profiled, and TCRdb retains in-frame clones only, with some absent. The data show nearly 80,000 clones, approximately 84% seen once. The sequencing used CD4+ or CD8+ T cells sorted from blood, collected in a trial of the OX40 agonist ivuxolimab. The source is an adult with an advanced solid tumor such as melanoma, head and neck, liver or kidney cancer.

The CDR3 sequence: CASTRRTTEAFF. Here the CDR3 DNA reads TGTGCCAGCACTCGACGGACCACTGAAGCTTTCTTT. The chain combines TRBV6-5 with TRBJ1-1; D is unclear. The CDR3 spans 12 residues. The germline V gene has CDR1 MNHEY and CDR2 SVGAGI. Trimming shortened V by 7 bases and J by 4 bases, and 10 bases separated the two germline ends.

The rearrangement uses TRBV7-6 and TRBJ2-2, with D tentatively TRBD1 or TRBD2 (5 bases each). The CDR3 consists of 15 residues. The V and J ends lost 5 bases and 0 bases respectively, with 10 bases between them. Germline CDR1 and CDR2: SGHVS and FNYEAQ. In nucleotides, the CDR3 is TGTGCCAGCAGCCGAGGGGCTACGAACACCGGGGAGCTGTTTTTT. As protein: CASSRGATNTGELFF.

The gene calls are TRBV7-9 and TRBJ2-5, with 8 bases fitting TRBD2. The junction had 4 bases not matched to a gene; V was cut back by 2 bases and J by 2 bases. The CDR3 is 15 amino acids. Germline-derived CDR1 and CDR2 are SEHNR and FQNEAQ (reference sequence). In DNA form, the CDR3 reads TGTGCCAGCAGCTTACGGGTAGCGGGGCAAGAGACCCAGTACTTC. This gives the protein CASSLRVAGQETQYF.

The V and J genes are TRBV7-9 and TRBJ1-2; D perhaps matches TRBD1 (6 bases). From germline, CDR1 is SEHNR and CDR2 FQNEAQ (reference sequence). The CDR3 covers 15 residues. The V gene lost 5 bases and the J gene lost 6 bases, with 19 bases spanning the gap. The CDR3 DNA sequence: TGTGCCAGCAGCCCGATCCTACAGGGAGCCAATGGCTACACCTTC. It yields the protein CASSPILQGANGYTF.

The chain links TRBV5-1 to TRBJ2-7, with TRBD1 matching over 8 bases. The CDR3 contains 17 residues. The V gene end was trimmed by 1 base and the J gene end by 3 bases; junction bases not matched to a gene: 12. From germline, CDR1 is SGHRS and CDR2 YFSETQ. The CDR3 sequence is CASSLYGQGRYDYEQYF. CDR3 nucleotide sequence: TGCGCCAGCAGCTTGTATGGACAGGGCCGATACGACTACGAGCAGTACTTC. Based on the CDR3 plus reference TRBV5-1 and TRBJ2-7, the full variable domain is KAGVTQTPRYLIKTRGQQVTLSCSPISGHRSVSWYQQTPGQGLQFLFEYFSETQRNKGNFPGRFSGRQFSNSRSEMNVSTLELGDSALYLCASSLYGQGRYDYEQYFGPGTRLTVT.

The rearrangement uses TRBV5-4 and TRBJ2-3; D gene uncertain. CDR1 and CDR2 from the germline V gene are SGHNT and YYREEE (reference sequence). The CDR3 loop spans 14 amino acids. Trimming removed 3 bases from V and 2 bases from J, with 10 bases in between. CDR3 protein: CASSSEQNTDTQYF. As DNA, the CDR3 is TGTGCCAGCAGCTCTGAGCAGAACACAGATACGCAGTATTTT.

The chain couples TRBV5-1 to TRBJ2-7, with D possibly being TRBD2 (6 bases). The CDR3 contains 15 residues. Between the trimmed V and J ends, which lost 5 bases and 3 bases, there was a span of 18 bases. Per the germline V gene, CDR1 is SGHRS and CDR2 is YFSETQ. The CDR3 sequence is CASRLDFGGRYEQYF. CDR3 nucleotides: TGCGCCAGCAGACTTGATTTCGGGGGACGCTACGAGCAGTACTTC.

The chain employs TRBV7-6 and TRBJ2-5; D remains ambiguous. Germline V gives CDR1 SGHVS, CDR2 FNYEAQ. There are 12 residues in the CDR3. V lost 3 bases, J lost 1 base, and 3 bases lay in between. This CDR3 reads CASSFFQETQYF. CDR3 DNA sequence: TGTGCCAGCAGCTTTTTCCAAGAGACCCAGTACTTC. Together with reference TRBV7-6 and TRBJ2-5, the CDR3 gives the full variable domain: GAGVSQSPRYKVTKRGQDVALRCDPISGHVSLYWYRQALGQGPEFLTYFNYEAQQDKSGLPNDRFSAERPEGSISTLTIQRTEQRDSAMYRCASSFFQETQYFGPGTRLLVL.

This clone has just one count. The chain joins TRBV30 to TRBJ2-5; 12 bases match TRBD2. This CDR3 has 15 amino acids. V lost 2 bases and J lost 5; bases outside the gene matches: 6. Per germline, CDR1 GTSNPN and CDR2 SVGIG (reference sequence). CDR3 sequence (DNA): TGTGCCTGGAGTTCTAGCGGGAGGGCCGGGGAGACCCAGTACTTC. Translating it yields CAWSSSGRAGETQYF.

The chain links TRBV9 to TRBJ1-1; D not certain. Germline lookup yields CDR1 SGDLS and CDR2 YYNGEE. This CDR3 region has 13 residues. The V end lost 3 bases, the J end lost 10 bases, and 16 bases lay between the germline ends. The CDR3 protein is CASSAATGSGAFF. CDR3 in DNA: TGTGCCAGCAGCGCCGCGACCGGCTCTGGAGCTTTCTTT.

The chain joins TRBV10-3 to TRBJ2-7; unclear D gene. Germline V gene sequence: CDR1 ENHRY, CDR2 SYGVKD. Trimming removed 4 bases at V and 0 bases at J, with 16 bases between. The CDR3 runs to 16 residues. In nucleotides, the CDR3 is TGTGCCATCAGTGCGGTAACCACGCGCAACTCCTACGAGCAGTACTTC. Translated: CAISAVTTRNSYEQYF.

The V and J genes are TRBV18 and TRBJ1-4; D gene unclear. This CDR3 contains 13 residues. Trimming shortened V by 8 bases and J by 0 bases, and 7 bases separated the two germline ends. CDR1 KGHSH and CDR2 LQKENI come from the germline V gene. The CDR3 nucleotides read TGTGCCAGCCGGCCTGCAACTAATGAAAAACTGTTTTTT. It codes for CASRPATNEKLFF.

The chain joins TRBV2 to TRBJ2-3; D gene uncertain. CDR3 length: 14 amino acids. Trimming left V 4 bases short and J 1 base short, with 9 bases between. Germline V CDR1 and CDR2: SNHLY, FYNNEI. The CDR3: CASSALTGTDTQYF. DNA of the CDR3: TGTGCCAGCAGTGCCCTAACAGGCACAGATACGCAGTATTTT.

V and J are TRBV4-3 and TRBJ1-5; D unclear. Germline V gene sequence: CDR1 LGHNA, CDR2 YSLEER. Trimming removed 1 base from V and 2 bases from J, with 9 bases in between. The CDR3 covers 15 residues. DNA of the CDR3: TGCGCCAGCAGCCAAGCGGTCGACGGCAATCAGCCCCAGCATTTT. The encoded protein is CASSQAVDGNQPQHF.

The CDR3 sequence: CASSLRAGGPQTTGELFF. The DNA for the CDR3 is TGTGCCAGCAGCTTACGCGCGGGGGGGCCTCAGACCACCGGGGAGCTGTTTTTT. V is TRBV7-6 and J is TRBJ2-2; TRBD2 agrees at 9 bases. The germline CDR1 and CDR2 sequences are SGHVS and FNYEAQ. The CDR3 covers 18 residues. V lost 2 bases to trimming and J lost 4 bases; unmatched junction nucleotides: 11.

The DNA of the CDR3 is TGTGCCAGCAGCCTTTCTGGAAGGTTCAATGAGCAGTTCTTC. Residues: CASSLSGRFNEQFF. The chain uses TRBV5-6 and TRBJ2-1; D not certain. V lost 4 bases and J lost 6, with 14 bases in between. In germline, CDR1 is SGHDT, CDR2 YYEEEE. The CDR3 is 14 amino acids.

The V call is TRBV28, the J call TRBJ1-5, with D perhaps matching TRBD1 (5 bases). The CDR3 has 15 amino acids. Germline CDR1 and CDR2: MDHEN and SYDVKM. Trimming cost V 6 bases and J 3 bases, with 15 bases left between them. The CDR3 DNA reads TGTGCCAGCAGAACTCCCGGGACCCTCAATCAGCCCCAGCATTTT. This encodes CASRTPGTLNQPQHF.

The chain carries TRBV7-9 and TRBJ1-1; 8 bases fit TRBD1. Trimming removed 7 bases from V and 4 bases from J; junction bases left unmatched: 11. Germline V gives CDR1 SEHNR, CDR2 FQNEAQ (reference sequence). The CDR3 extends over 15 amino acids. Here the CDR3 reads CASNVDRGGGTEAFF. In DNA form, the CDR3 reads TGTGCCAGCAACGTCGACAGGGGTGGCGGCACTGAAGCTTTCTTT.

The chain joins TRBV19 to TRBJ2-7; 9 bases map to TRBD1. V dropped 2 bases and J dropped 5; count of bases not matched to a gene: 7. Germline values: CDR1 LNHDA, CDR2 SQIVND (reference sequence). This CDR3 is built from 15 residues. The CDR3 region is CASSISGQGSHEQYF. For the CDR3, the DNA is TGTGCCAGTAGTATAAGTGGACAGGGGAGTCACGAGCAGTACTTC.

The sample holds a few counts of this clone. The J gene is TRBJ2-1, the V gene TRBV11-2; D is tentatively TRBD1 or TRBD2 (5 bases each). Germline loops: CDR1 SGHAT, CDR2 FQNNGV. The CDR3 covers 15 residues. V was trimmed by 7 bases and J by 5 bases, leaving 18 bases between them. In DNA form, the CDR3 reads TGTGCCAGCACCCTCCAGAGGGGCCCTAACAATGAGCAGTTCTTC. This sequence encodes CASTLQRGPNNEQFF. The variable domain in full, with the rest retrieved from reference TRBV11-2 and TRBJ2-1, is EAGVAQSPRYKIIEKRQSVAFWCNPISGHATLYWYQQILGQGPKLLIQFQNNGVVDDSQLPKDRFSAERLKGVDSTLKIQPAKLEDSAVYLCASTLQRGPNNEQFFGPGTRLTVL.